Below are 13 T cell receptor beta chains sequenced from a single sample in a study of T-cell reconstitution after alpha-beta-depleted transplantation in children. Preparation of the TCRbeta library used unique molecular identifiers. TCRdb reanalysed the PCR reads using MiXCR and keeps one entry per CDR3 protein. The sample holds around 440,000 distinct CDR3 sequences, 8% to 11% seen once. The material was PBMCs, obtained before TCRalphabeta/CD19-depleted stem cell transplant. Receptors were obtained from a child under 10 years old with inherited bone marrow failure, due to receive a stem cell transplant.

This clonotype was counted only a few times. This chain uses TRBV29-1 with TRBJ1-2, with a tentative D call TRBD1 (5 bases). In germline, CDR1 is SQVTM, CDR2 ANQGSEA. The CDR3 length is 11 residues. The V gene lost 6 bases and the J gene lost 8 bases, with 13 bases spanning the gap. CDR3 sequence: CSVQEGLGYTF. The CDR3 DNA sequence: TGCAGCGTCCAGGAGGGACTCGGCTACACCTTC. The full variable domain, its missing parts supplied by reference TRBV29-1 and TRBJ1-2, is SAVISQKPSRDICQRGTSLTIQCQVDSQVTMMFWYRQQPGQSLTLIATANQGSEATYESGFVIDKFPISRPNLTFSTLTVSNMSPEDSSIYLCSVQEGLGYTFGSGTRLTVV.

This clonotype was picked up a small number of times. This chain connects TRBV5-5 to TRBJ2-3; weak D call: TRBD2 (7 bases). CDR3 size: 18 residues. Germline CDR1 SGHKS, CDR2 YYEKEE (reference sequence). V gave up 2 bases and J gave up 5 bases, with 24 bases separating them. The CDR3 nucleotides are TGTGCCAGCAGCTTCCCCCCCGGGGGGCCCTACCGAGGAGATACGCAGTATTTT. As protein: CASSFPPGGPYRGDTQYF.

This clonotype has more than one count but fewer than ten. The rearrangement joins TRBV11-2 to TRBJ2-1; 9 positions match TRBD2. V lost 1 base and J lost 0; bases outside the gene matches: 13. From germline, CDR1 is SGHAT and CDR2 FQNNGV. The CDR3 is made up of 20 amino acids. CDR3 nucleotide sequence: TGTGCCAGCAGCTTAGGGTGGGGGGCTAGCGGGATGAGCTCCTACAATGAGCAGTTCTTC. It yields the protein CASSLGWGASGMSSYNEQFF.

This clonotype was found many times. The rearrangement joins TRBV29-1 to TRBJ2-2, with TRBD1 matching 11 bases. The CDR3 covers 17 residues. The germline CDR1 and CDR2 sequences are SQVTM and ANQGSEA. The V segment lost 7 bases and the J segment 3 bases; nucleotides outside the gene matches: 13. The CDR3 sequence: CSDTPGQGVGDTGELFF. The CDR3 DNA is TGCAGCGATACTCCGGGACAGGGGGTCGGGGACACCGGGGAGCTGTTTTTT.

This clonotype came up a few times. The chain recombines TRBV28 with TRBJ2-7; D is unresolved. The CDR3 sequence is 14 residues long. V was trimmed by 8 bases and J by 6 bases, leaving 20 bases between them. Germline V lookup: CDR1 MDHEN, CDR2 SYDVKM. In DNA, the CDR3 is TGTGCCAGCGATTCGGTTGGCAGCGCGAGCGAGCAGTACTTC. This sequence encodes CASDSVGSASEQYF.

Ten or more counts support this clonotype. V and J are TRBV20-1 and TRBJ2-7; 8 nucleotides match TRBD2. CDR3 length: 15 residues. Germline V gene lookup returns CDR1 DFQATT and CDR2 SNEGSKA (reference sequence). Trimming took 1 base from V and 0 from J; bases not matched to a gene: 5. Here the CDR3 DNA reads TGCAGTGCTAGAGTCGGGACTAGGGGCTCCTACGAGCAGTACTTC. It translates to CSARVGTRGSYEQYF.

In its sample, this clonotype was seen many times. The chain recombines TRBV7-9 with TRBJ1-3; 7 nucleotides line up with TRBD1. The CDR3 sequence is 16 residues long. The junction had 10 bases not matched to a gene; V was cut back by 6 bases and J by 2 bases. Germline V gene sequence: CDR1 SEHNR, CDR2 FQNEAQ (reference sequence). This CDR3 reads CASRPRQGEAGNTIYF. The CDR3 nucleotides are TGTGCCAGCAGGCCTAGACAGGGAGAGGCTGGAAACACCATATATTTT.

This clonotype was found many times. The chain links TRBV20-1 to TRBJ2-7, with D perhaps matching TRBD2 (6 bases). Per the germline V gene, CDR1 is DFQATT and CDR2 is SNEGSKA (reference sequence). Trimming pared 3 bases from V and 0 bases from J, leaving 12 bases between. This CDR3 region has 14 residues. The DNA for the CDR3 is TGCAGTGCTAGTCAGCGGGTAGCCTCCTACGAGCAGTACTTC. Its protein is CSASQRVASYEQYF.

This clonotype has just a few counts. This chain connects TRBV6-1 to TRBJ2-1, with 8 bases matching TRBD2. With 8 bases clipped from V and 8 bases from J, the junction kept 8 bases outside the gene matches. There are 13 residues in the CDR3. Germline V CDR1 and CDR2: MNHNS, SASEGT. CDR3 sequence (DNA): TGTGCCAGCGGCAGCGGGAGTGGGCATGAGCAGTTCTTC. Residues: CASGSGSGHEQFF.

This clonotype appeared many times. The CDR3: CATSGALPSPTERSKYF. In DNA, the CDR3 is TGTGCCACCAGCGGCGCCCTTCCAAGCCCAACGGAGAGATCGAAGTACTTC. The chain employs TRBV15 and TRBJ2-7; D gene unclear. This CDR3 has 17 residues. Germline V gene sequence: CDR1 LNHNV, CDR2 YYDKDF (reference sequence). Trimming took 5 bases from V and 11 from J, leaving 31 bases between them.

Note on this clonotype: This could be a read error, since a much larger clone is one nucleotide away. This CDR3 is CASSPQGLAVNDQFF. CDR3 bases: TGTGCCAGCAGCCCCCAAGGACTAGCGGTCAATGATCAGTTCTTC. This chain links TRBV5-6 with TRBJ2-1, with 10 bases that match TRBD2. Germline CDR1 and CDR2: SGHDT and YYEEEE. This CDR3 is built from 15 residues.

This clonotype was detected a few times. CDR3 amino acids: CASSLWSRGVGETQYF. The CDR3, as DNA: TGTGCCAGCAGTTTATGGTCCCGGGGGGTGGGGGAGACCCAGTACTTC. This chain uses TRBV27 with TRBJ2-5; TRBD2 aligns across 7 bases. With 1 base clipped from V and 5 bases from J, the junction kept 10 bases outside the gene matches. CDR3 length equals 16 residues. Germline CDR1 is MNHEY and CDR2 is SMNVEV (reference sequence).

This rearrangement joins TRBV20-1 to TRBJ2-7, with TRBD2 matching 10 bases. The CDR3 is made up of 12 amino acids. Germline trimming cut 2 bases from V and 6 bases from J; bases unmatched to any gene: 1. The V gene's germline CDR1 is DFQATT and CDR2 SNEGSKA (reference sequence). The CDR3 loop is CSARLAGVEQYF. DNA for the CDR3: TGCAGTGCTAGACTAGCGGGAGTCGAGCAGTACTTC.